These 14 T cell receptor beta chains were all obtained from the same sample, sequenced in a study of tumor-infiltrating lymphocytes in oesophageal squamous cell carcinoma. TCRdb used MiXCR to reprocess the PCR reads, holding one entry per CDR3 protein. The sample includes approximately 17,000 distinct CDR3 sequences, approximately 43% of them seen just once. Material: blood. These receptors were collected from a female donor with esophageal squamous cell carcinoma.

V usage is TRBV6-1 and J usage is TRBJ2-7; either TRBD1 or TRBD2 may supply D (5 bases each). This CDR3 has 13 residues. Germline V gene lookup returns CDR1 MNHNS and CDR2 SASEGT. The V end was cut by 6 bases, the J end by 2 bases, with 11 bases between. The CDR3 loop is CASSQGAAYEQYF. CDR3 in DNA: TGTGCCAGCAGCCAGGGAGCAGCCTACGAGCAGTACTTC.

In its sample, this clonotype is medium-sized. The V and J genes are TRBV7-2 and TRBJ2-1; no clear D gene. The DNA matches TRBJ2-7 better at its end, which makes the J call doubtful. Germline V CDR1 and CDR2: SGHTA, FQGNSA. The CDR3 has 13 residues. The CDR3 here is CASSSGSYNEQYF. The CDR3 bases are TGTGCCAGCAGCTCAGGCTCCTACAATGAGCAGTACTTC.

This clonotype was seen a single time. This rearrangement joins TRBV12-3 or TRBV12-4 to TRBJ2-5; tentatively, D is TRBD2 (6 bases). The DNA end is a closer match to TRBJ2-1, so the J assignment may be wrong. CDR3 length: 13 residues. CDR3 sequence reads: CASSSGVRNEQFF. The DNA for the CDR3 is TGTGCCAGCAGTTCGGGAGTGAGGAATGAGCAGTTCTTC.

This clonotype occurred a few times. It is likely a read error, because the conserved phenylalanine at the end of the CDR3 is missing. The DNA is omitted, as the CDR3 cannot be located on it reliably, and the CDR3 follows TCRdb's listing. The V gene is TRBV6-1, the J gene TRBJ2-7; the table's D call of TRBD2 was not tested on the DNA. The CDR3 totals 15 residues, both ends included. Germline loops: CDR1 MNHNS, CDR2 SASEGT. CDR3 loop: CATIPPGDYGYTFGS.

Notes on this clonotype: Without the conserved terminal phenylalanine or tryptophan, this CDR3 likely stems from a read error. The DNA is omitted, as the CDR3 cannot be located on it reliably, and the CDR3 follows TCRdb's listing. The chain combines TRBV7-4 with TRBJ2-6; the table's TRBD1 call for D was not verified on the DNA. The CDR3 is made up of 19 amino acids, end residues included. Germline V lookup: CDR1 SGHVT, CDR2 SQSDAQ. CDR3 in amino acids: CASSHPFRDRSNYGYTFGA.

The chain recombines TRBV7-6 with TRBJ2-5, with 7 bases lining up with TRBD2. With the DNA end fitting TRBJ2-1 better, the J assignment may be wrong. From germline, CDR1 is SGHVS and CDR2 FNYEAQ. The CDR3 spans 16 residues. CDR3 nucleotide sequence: TGTGCCAGCAGCGCCGACCTAGCGGACCCCTACAATGAGCAGTTCTTC. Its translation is CASSADLADPYNEQFF.

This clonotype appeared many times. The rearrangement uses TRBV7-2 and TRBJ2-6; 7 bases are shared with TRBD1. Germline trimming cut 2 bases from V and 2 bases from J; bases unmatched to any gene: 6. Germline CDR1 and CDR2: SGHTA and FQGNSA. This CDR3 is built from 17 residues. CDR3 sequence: CASSLNQGGAGANVLTF. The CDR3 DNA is TGTGCCAGCAGCTTAAATCAAGGGGGCGCTGGGGCCAACGTCCTGACTTTC.

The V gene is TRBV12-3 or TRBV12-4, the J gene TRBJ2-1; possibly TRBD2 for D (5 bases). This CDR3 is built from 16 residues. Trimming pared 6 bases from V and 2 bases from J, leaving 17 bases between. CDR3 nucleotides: TGTGCCAGCAGCCCCCGCGGACTGGGGACCTACAATGAGCAGTTCTTC. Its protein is CASSPRGLGTYNEQFF.

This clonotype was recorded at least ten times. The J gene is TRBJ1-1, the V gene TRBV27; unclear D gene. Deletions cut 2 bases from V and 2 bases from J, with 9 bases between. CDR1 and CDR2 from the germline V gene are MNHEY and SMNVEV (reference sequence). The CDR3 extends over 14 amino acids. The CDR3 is CASSLATPNTEAFF. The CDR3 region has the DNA TGTGCCAGCAGTTTAGCGACACCTAACACTGAAGCTTTCTTT.

Here the CDR3 DNA reads TGTGCCACCTCGGACAGCTGGGCCTACGAGCAGTACTTC. This codes for CATSDSWAYEQYF. V usage is TRBV24-1 and J usage is TRBJ2-7; tentatively, D is TRBD1 (6 bases). The CDR3 loop spans 13 amino acids. Germline V lookup: CDR1 KGHDR, CDR2 SFDVKD. V shed 9 bases and J shed 2 bases, with 13 bases lying between them.

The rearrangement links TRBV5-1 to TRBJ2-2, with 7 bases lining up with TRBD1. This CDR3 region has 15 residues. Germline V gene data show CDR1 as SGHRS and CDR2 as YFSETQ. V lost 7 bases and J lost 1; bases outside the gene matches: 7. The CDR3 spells CASASGQWNTGELFF. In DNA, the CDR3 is TGCGCCAGCGCGTCGGGACAGTGGAACACCGGGGAGCTGTTTTTT.

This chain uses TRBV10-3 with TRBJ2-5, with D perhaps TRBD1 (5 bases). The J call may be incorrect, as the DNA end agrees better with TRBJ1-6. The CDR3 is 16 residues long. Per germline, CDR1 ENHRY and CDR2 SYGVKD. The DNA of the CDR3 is TGTGCCAGCAGCCGCGAACTGGGACGGAAATTTTTGCCCCTCCACTTT. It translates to CASSRELGRKFLPLHF.

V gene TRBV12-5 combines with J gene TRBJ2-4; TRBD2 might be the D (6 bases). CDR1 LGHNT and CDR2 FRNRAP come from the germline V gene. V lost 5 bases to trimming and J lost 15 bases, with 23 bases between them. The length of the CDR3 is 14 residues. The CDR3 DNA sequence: TGTGCTAGTGGTGCGGGGCTCAGCACCGGGGAGCTGTACTTC. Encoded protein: CASGAGLSTGELYF. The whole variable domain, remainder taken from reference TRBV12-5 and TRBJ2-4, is DARVTQTPRHKVTEMGQEVTMRCQPILGHNTVFWYRQTMMQGLELLAYFRNRAPLDDSGMPKDRFSAEMPDATLATLKIQPSEPRDSAVYFCASGAGLSTGELYFGAGTRLSVL.

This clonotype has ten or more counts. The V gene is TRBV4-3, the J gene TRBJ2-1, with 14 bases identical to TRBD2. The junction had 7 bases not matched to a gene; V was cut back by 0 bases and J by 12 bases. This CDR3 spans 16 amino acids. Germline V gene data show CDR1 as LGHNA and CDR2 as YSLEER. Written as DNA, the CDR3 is TGCGCCAGCAGCCAAGATGCGGGACTAGCGGGAGTTAGGCAGTTCTTC. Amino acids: CASSQDAGLAGVRQFF.